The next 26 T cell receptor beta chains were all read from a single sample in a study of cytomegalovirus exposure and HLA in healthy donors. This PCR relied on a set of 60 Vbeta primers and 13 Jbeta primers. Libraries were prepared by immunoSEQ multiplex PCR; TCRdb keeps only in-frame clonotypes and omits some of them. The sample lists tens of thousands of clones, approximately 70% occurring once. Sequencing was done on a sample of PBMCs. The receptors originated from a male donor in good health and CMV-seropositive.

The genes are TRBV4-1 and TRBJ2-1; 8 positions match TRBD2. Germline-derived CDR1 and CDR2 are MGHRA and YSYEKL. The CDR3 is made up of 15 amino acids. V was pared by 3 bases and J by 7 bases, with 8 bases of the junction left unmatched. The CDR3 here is CASSHASGGWNEQFF. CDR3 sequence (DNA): TGCGCCAGCAGCCATGCGAGCGGGGGTTGGAATGAGCAGTTCTTC.

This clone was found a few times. The CDR3: CASSQDAADTEAFF. CDR3 DNA sequence: TGCGCCAGCAGCCAAGATGCGGCTGACACTGAAGCTTTCTTT. The chain recombines TRBV4-1 with TRBJ1-1; no clear D. The V gene's germline CDR1 is MGHRA and CDR2 YSYEKL. V was cut by 0 bases and J by 3 bases, with 8 bases left in between. This CDR3 is built from 14 residues.

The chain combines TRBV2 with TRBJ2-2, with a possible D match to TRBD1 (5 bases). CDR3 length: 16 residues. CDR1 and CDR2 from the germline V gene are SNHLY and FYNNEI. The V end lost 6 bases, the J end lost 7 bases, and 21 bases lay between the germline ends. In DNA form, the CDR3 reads TGTGCCAGCAGATCCAGTGCAGGGAATCGCGACGGGGAGCTGTTTTTT. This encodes CASRSSAGNRDGELFF.

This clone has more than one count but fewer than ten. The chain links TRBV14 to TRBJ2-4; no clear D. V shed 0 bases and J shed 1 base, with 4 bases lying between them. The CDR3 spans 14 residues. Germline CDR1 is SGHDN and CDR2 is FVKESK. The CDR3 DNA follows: TGTGCCAGCAGCCAAGATGGCGCCAAAAACATTCAGTACTTC. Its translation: CASSQDGAKNIQYF. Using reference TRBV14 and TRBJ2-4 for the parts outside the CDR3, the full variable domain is EAGVTQFPSHSVIEKGQTVTLRCDPISGHDNLYWYRRVMGKEIKFLLHFVKESKQDESGMPNNRFLAERTGGTYSTLKVQPAELEDSGVYFCASSQDGAKNIQYFGAGTRLSVL.

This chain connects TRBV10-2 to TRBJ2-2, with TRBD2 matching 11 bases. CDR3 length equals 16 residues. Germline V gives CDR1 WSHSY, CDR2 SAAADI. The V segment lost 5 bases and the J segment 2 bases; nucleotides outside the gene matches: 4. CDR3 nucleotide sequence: TGCGCCAGCAGTAGACTAGCGGGGTTAAACACCGGGGAGCTGTTTTTT. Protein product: CASSRLAGLNTGELFF.

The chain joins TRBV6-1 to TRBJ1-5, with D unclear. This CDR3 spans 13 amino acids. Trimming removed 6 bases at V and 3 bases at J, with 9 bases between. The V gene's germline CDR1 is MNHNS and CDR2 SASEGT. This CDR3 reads CASSTDLNQPQHF. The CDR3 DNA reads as TGTGCCAGCAGCACAGACCTCAATCAGCCCCAGCATTTT.

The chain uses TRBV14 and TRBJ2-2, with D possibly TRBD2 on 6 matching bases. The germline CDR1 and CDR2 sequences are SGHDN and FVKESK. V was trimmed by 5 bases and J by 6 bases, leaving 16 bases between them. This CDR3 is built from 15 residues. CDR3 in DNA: TGTGCCAGCAGCGCCGGCTGGGGGGACGCCGGGGAGCTGTTTTTT. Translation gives CASSAGWGDAGELFF. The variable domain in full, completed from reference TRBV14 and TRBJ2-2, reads EAGVTQFPSHSVIEKGQTVTLRCDPISGHDNLYWYRRVMGKEIKFLLHFVKESKQDESGMPNNRFLAERTGGTYSTLKVQPAELEDSGVYFCASSAGWGDAGELFFGEGSRLTVL.

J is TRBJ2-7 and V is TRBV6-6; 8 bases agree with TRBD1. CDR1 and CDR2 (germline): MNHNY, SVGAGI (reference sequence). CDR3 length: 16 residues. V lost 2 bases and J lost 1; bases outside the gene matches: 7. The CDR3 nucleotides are TGTGCCAGCAGTTACCCCGGACAGGGAAGTTCCTACGAGCAGTACTTC. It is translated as CASSYPGQGSSYEQYF.

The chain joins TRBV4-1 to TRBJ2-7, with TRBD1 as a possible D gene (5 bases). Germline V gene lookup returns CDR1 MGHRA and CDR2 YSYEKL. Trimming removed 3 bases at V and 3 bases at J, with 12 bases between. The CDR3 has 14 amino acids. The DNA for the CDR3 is TGCGCCAGCAGCCAGGAGAGACAGTTCTACGAGCAGTACTTC. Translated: CASSQERQFYEQYF.

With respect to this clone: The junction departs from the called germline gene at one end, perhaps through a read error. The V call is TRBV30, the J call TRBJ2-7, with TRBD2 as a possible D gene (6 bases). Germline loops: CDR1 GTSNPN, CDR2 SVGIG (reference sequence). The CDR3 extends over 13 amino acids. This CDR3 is CAWSVRGNHYRTF. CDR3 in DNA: TGTGCCTGGAGTGTACGGGGGAACCACTATAGGACTTTC. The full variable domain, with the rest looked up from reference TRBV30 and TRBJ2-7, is SQTIHQWPATLVQPVGSPLSLECTVEGTSNPNLYWYRQAAGRGLQLLFYSVGIGQISSEVPQNLSASRPQDRQFILSSKKLLLSDSGFYLCAWSVRGNHYRTFGPGTRLTVT.

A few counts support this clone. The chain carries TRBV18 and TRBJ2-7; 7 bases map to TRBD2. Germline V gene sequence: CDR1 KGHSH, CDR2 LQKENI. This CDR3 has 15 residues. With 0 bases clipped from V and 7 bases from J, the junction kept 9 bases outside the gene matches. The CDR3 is CASSPPPGTTWEQYF. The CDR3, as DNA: TGTGCCAGCTCACCACCTCCCGGGACTACGTGGGAGCAGTACTTC.

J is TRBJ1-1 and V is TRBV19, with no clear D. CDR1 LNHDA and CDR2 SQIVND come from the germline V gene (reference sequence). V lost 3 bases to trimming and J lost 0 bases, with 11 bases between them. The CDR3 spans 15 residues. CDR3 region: CASSISGSLNTEAFF. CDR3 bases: TGTGCCAGTAGTATCAGCGGGAGTCTGAACACTGAAGCTTTCTTT. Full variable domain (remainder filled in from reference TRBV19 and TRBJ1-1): DGGITQSPKYLFRKEGQNVTLSCEQNLNHDAMYWYRQDPGQGLRLIYYSQIVNDFQKGDIAEGYSVSREKKESFPLTVTSAQKNPTAFYLCASSISGSLNTEAFFGQGTRLTVV.

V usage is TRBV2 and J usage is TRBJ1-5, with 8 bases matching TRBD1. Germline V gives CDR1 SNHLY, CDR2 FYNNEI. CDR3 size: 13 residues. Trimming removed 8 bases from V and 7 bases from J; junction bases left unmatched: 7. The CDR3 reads CASGGQGVQPQHF. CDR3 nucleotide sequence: TGTGCCAGCGGTGGACAGGGTGTACAGCCCCAGCATTTT.

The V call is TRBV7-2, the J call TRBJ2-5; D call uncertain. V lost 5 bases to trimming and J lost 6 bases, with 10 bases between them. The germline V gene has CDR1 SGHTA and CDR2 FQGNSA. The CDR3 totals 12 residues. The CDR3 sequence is CASSAAAQTQYF. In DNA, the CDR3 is TGTGCCAGCAGCGCCGCGGCCCAGACCCAGTACTTC.

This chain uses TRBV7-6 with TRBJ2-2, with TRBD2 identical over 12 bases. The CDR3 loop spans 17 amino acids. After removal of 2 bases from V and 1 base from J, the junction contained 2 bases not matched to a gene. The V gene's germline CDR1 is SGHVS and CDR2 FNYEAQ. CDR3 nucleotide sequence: TGTGCCAGCAGCTTAAAGGGACTAGCGGGGAACACCGGGGAGCTGTTTTTT. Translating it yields CASSLKGLAGNTGELFF.

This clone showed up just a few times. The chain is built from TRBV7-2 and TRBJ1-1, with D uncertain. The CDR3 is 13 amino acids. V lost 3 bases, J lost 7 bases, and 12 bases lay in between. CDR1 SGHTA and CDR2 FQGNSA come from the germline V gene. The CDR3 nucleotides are TGTGCCAGCAGCTTCTCGGGATATGGTGAAGCTTTCTTT. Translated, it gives CASSFSGYGEAFF. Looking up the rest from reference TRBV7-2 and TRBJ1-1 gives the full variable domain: GAGVSQSPSNKVTEKGKDVELRCDPISGHTALYWYRQSLGQGLEFLIYFQGNSAPDKSGLPSDRFSAERTGGSVSTLTIQRTQQEDSAVYLCASSFSGYGEAFFGQGTRLTVV.

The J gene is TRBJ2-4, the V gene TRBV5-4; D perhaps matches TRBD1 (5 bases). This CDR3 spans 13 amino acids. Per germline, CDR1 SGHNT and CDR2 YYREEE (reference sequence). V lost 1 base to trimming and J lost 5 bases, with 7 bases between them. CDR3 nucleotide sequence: TGTGCCAGCAGCTTGCAGGGCGAAAACATTCAGTACTTC. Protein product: CASSLQGENIQYF. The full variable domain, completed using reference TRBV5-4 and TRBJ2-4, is ETGVTQSPTHLIKTRGQQVTLRCSSQSGHNTVSWYQQALGQGPQFIFQYYREEENGRGNFPPRFSGLQFPNYSSELNVNALELDDSALYLCASSLQGENIQYFGAGTRLSVL.

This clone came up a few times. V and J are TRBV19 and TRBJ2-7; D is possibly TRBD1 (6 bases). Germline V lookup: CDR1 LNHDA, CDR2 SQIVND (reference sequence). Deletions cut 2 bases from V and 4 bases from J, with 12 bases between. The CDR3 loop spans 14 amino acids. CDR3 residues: CASSIPGQRYEQYF. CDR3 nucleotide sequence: TGTGCCAGTAGTATACCGGGACAACGATACGAGCAGTACTTC.

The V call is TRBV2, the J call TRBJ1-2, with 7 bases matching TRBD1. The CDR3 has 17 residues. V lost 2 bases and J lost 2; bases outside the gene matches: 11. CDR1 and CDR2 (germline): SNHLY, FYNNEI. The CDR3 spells CASSELPWTGGNYGYTF. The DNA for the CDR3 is TGTGCCAGCAGTGAACTCCCTTGGACAGGCGGGAACTATGGCTACACCTTC. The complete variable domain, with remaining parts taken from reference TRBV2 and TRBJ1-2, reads EPEVTQTPSHQVTQMGQEVILRCVPISNHLYFYWYRQILGQKVEFLVSFYNNEISEKSEIFDDQFSVERPDGSNFTLKIRSTKLEDSAMYFCASSELPWTGGNYGYTFGSGTRLTVV.

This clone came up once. CDR3 loop: CASSPGGYYEQYF. CDR3 nucleotides: TGTGCCAGCAGCCCCGGAGGTTACTACGAGCAGTACTTC. J is TRBJ2-7 and V is TRBV7-2; TRBD2 might be the D (5 bases). Germline lookup yields CDR1 SGHTA and CDR2 FQGNSA. Trimming took 5 bases from V and 3 from J, leaving 11 bases between them. This CDR3 spans 13 amino acids.

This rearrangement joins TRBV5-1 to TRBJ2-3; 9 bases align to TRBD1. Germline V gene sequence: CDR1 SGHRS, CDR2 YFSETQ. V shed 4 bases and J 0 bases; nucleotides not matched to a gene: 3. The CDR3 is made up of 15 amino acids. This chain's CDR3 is CASSKGTGSTDTQYF. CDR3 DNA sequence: TGCGCCAGCAGCAAAGGGACAGGGAGCACAGATACGCAGTATTTT.

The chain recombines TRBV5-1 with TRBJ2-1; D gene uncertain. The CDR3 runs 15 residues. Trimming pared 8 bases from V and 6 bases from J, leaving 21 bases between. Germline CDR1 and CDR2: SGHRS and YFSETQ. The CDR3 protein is CASNSGPGGPNEQFF. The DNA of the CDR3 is TGCGCCAGTAACTCTGGGCCTGGTGGGCCCAATGAGCAGTTCTTC.

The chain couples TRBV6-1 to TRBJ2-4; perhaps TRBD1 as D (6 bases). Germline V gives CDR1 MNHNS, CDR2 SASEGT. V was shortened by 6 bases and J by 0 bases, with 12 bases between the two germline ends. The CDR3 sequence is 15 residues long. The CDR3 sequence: CASRTGVIAKNIQYF. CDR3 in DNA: TGTGCCAGCAGGACAGGTGTGATAGCCAAAAACATTCAGTACTTC.

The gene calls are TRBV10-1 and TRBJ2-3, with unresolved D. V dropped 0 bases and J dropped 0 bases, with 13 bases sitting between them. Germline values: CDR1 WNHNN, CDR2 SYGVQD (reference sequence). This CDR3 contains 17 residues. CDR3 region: CASSESPHSSSTDTQYF. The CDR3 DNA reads TGCGCCAGCAGTGAGTCGCCCCACAGCTCTAGCACAGATACGCAGTATTTT.

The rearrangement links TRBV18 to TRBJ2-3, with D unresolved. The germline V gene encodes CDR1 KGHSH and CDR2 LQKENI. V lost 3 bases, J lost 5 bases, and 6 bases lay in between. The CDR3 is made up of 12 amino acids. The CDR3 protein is CASSPTVDTQYF. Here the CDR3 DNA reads TGTGCCAGCTCACCCACGGTAGATACGCAGTATTTT.

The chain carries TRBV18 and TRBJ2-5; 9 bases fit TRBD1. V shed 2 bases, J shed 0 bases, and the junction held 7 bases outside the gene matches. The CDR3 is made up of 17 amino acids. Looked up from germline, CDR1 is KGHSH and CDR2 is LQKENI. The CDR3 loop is CASSPIQGASYQETQYF. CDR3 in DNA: TGTGCCAGCTCACCAATACAGGGGGCAAGTTACCAAGAGACCCAGTACTTC. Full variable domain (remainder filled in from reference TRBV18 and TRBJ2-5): NAGVMQNPRHLVRRRGQEARLRCSPMKGHSHVYWYRQLPEEGLKFMVYLQKENIIDESGMPKERFSAEFPKEGPSILRIQQVVRGDSAAYFCASSPIQGASYQETQYFGPGTRLLVL.